The rows below give T cell receptor beta chains drawn from one sample of a study of human T cells and chemical hapten exposure. TCRdb used MiXCR to reprocess the RACE reads, holding one entry per CDR3 protein. The sample includes some 46,000 distinct CDR3 sequences, around 4.1% of them seen just once. Material: whole blood. The receptors come from a female donor in good health. Some clones in this sample may be carry-over from other donors' samples. The CDR3 runs from the conserved cysteine through the conserved F or W. Fields, in order: D gene, clone size, J gene, V gene, CDR3 protein, CDR3 DNA. A D gene is named only where the DNA matches it firmly. Size is omitted from some rows. Given values are once, few, many or a class for expanded clones.

d_call: .
clone_size: many
j_call: TRBJ2-7
v_call: TRBV6-1
cdr3_aa: CASSERDYEQYF
cdr3_nt: TGTGCCAGCAGTGAACGGGACTACGAGCAGTACTTC

d_call: .
clone_size: .
j_call: TRBJ1-2
v_call: TRBV29-1
cdr3_aa: CSVFKLDYGYTF
cdr3_nt: TGCAGCGTTTTCAAACTGGACTATGGCTACACCTTC

d_call: TRBD1
clone_size: many
j_call: TRBJ2-2
v_call: TRBV6-6
cdr3_aa: CASSDRGDTGELFF
cdr3_nt: TGTGCCAGCAGTGACAGGGGGGACACCGGGGAGCTGTTTTTT

d_call: TRBD1
clone_size: many
j_call: TRBJ1-1
v_call: TRBV10-3
cdr3_aa: CAIRPTGLNTEAFF
cdr3_nt: TGTGCCATCAGGCCGACAGGGCTGAACACTGAAGCTTTCTTT

d_call: TRBD1
clone_size: many
j_call: TRBJ1-1
v_call: TRBV29-1
cdr3_aa: CSVVGQGEFVEAFF
cdr3_nt: TGCAGCGTTGTTGGACAGGGAGAGTTTGTAGAAGCTTTCTTT

d_call: .
clone_size: .
j_call: TRBJ1-6
v_call: TRBV7-8
cdr3_aa: CASSLALGDSPLNF
cdr3_nt: TGTGCCAGCAGCTTAGCGCTGGGGGATTCACCCCTCAACTTT

d_call: .
clone_size: many
j_call: TRBJ1-5
v_call: TRBV6-6
cdr3_aa: CASSYDVQPQHF
cdr3_nt: TGTGCCAGCAGTTACGATGTTCAGCCCCAGCATTTT

d_call: .
clone_size: many
j_call: TRBJ2-1
v_call: TRBV12-3/TRBV12-4
cdr3_aa: CASRRLDNNEQFF
cdr3_nt: TGTGCCAGCAGGCGACTGGATAACAATGAGCAGTTCTTC

d_call: .
clone_size: many
j_call: TRBJ2-6
v_call: TRBV29-1
cdr3_aa: CSVGELANVLTF
cdr3_nt: TGCAGCGTTGGAGAGTTGGCCAACGTCCTGACTTTC

d_call: TRBD2
clone_size: many
j_call: TRBJ2-5
v_call: TRBV3-1
cdr3_aa: CASSTTSGGAKETQYF
cdr3_nt: TGTGCCAGCAGCACAACTAGCGGGGGGGCCAAGGAGACCCAGTACTTC

d_call: TRBD1
clone_size: many
j_call: TRBJ1-3
v_call: TRBV7-2
cdr3_aa: CASSLARWTGEGNTIYF
cdr3_nt: TGTGCCAGCAGCTTAGCGCGCTGGACAGGGGAAGGAAACACCATATATTTT

d_call: TRBD2
clone_size: many
j_call: TRBJ2-3
v_call: TRBV7-9
cdr3_aa: CASSLGAGRADTQYF
cdr3_nt: TGTGCCAGCAGCTTAGGCGCGGGGAGGGCAGATACGCAGTATTTT

d_call: .
clone_size: many
j_call: TRBJ2-5
v_call: TRBV20-1
cdr3_aa: CSHMAETQYF
cdr3_nt: TGCAGTCACATGGCGGAGACCCAGTACTTC

d_call: TRBD1
clone_size: many
j_call: TRBJ2-6
v_call: TRBV2
cdr3_aa: CASRPGQVTSGANVLTF
cdr3_nt: TGTGCCAGCAGGCCGGGACAGGTGACATCTGGGGCCAACGTCCTGACTTTC

d_call: TRBD1
clone_size: many
j_call: TRBJ2-7
v_call: TRBV20-1
cdr3_aa: CSASRTGGGYEQYF
cdr3_nt: TGCAGTGCCTCTAGGACAGGGGGAGGCTACGAGCAGTACTTC

d_call: .
clone_size: many
j_call: TRBJ2-7
v_call: TRBV3-1
cdr3_aa: CASSQRGVRAKSYEQYF
cdr3_nt: TGTGCCAGCAGCCAGAGGGGGGTTAGGGCTAAGTCCTACGAGCAGTACTTC

d_call: .
clone_size: many
j_call: TRBJ2-5
v_call: TRBV5-1
cdr3_aa: CASSLVCILETQYF
cdr3_nt: TGCGCCAGCAGCTTGGTCTGTATATTAGAGACCCAGTACTTC

d_call: .
clone_size: many
j_call: TRBJ1-5
v_call: TRBV2
cdr3_aa: CASSDMNSGQPQHF
cdr3_nt: TGTGCCAGCAGTGATATGAACAGCGGTCAGCCCCAGCATTTT

d_call: .
clone_size: many
j_call: TRBJ1-2
v_call: TRBV20-1
cdr3_aa: CSARVDSNYGYTF
cdr3_nt: TGCAGTGCTAGAGTCGACAGCAACTATGGCTACACCTTC

d_call: .
clone_size: many
j_call: TRBJ1-1
v_call: TRBV5-1
cdr3_aa: CASSRDGRMNTEAFF
cdr3_nt: TGCGCCAGCAGCCGGGACGGCCGAATGAACACTGAAGCTTTCTTT

d_call: .
clone_size: many
j_call: TRBJ2-7
v_call: TRBV7-9
cdr3_aa: CASSSGGSYEQYF
cdr3_nt: TGTGCCAGCAGCTCCGGTGGCTCCTACGAGCAGTACTTC

d_call: .
clone_size: .
j_call: TRBJ2-5
v_call: TRBV7-6
cdr3_aa: CASSLASPSETQYF
cdr3_nt: TGTGCCAGCAGCTTAGCGTCGCCTTCGGAGACCCAGTACTTC

d_call: .
clone_size: few
j_call: TRBJ2-5
v_call: TRBV12-3/TRBV12-4
cdr3_aa: CASSLRAETQYF
cdr3_nt: TGTGCCAGCAGTTTACGCGCGGAGACCCAGTACTTC

d_call: .
clone_size: many
j_call: TRBJ2-1
v_call: TRBV3-1
cdr3_aa: CASSERGATLNNEQFF
cdr3_nt: TGTGCCAGCTCTGAAAGGGGGGCCACTTTAAACAATGAGCAGTTCTTC

d_call: TRBD1
clone_size: many
j_call: TRBJ1-1
v_call: TRBV3-1
cdr3_aa: CASSHWDRGSEAFF
cdr3_nt: TGTGCCAGCAGCCATTGGGACAGGGGTTCTGAAGCTTTCTTT

d_call: TRBD1
clone_size: many
j_call: TRBJ1-1
v_call: TRBV20-1
cdr3_aa: CSARDQEGASNTEAFF
cdr3_nt: TGCAGTGCTAGAGATCAAGAGGGGGCTTCAAACACTGAAGCTTTCTTT

d_call: .
clone_size: .
j_call: TRBJ1-1
v_call: TRBV11-2
cdr3_aa: CASSSLTGMNTEAFF
cdr3_nt: TGTGCCAGCAGCTCCTTGACGGGAATGAACACTGAAGCTTTCTTT